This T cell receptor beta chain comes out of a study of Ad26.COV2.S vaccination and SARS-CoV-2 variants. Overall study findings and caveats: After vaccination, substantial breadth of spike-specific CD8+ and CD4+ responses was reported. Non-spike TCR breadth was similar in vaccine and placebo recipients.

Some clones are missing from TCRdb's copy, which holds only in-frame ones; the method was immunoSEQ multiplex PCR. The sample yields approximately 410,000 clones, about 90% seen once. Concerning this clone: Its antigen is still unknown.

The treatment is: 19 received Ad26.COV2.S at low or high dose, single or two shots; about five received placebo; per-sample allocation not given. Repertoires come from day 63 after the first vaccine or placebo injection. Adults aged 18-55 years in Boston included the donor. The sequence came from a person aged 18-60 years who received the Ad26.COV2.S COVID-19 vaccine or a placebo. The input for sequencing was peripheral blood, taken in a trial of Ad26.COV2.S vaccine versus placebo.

This CDR3 is CASSLGFQGANQPQHF. The CDR3 nucleotides are TGTGCCAGCAGCTTAGGCTTTCAGGGGGCCAATCAGCCCCAGCATTTT. The rearrangement links TRBV11-2 to TRBJ1-5; 8 nucleotides match TRBD1. There are 16 residues in the CDR3. J was trimmed by 3 bases and V by 1 base; bases with no gene match: 5. CDR1 and CDR2 from the germline V gene are SGHAT and FQNNGV. Full variable domain (outside the CDR3, taken from reference TRBV11-2 and TRBJ1-5): EAGVAQSPRYKIIEKRQSVAFWCNPISGHATLYWYQQILGQGPKLLIQFQNNGVVDDSQLPKDRFSAERLKGVDSTLKIQPAKLEDSAVYLCASSLGFQGANQPQHFGDGTRLSIL.